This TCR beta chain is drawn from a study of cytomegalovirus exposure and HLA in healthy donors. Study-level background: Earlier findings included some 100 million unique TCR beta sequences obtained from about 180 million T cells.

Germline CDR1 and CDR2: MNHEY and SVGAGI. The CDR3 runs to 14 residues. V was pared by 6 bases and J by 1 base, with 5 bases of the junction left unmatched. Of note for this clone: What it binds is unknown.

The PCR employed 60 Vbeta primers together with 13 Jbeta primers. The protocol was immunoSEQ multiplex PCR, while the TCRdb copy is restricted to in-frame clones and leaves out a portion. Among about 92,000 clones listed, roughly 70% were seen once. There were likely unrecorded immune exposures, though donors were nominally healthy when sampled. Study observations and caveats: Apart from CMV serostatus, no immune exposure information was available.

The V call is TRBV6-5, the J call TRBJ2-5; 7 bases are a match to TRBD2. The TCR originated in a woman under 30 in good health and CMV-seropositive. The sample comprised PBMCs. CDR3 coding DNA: TGTGCCAGCAGCCGCTCGGGGGGCCAAGAGACCCAGTACTTC. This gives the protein CASSRSGGQETQYF.